The 23 T cell receptor beta chains below come from one sample, sequenced in a study of T cells after yellow fever vaccination. TCRdb reprocessed the 5' RACE reads via MiXCR and lists one record per CDR3 protein. This table holds over 110,000 distinct CDR3 sequences, roughly 8.2% found once. The input for sequencing was CD4+ T cells sorted from PBMCs, taken 5 days after the yellow fever booster vaccination. The receptors here all came from a man aged 25 to 40 who received the YFV17D yellow fever vaccine.

This clonotype was recorded at least ten times. The CDR3 sequence: CASSQDLLAGVIHEQFF. In nucleotides, the CDR3 is TGCGCCAGCAGCCAAGACCTTCTAGCGGGAGTGATCCATGAGCAGTTCTTC. This rearrangement joins TRBV4-3 to TRBJ2-1; 10 bases map to TRBD2. Germline V CDR1 and CDR2: LGHNA, YSLEER. V lost 0 bases and J lost 8; bases outside the gene matches: 10. The CDR3 length is 17 residues.

V and J are TRBV6-5 and TRBJ2-7; 11 bases align to TRBD1. The CDR3 loop spans 16 amino acids. J was trimmed by 1 base and V by 2 bases; bases with no gene match: 4. The germline gives CDR1 MNHEY, CDR2 SVGAGI. CDR3 nucleotide sequence: TGTGCCAGCAGTTACACCGGGACAGGGGGTTCCTACGAGCAGTACTTC. The encoded protein is CASSYTGTGGSYEQYF.

This sequence joins TRBV5-4 and TRBJ2-3, with TRBD1 matching 8 bases. This CDR3 comprises 14 residues. J was trimmed by 6 bases and V by 2 bases; bases with no gene match: 5. Looked up from germline, CDR1 is SGHNT and CDR2 is YYREEE (reference sequence). The CDR3 DNA sequence: TGTGCCAGCAGCTTATCGGACAGGGCGGATACGCAGTATTTT. Protein: CASSLSDRADTQYF. Full variable domain (missing parts from reference TRBV5-4 and TRBJ2-3): ETGVTQSPTHLIKTRGQQVTLRCSSQSGHNTVSWYQQALGQGPQFIFQYYREEENGRGNFPPRFSGLQFPNYSSELNVNALELDDSALYLCASSLSDRADTQYFGPGTRLTVL.

This clonotype was seen many times. The chain links TRBV6-5 to TRBJ2-1; 10 bases are shared with TRBD2. The germline CDR1 and CDR2 sequences are MNHEY and SVGAGI. The CDR3 has 16 amino acids. Unmatched junction bases numbered 7, after V lost 2 bases and J lost 6 bases. CDR3 region: CASSYRRTSGSNEQFF. The CDR3 DNA sequence: TGTGCCAGCAGTTACCGCCGGACTAGCGGCTCCAATGAGCAGTTCTTC.

This clonotype was picked up many times. The J gene is TRBJ1-1, the V gene TRBV20-1; the D gene is possibly TRBD1 (6 bases). V shed 6 bases and J shed 1 base, with 12 bases lying between them. CDR3 length: 13 amino acids. Per the germline V gene, CDR1 is DFQATT and CDR2 is SNEGSKA (reference sequence). The DNA for the CDR3 is TGCAGTGCGAAGGACAGCGCGAACACTGAAGCTTTCTTT. Amino acids: CSAKDSANTEAFF.

In its sample, this clonotype was seen many times. The genes are TRBV20-1 and TRBJ1-4; D remains ambiguous. CDR3 size: 13 residues. Trimming took 3 bases from V and 6 from J, leaving 11 bases between them. The germline V gene encodes CDR1 DFQATT and CDR2 SNEGSKA (reference sequence). For the CDR3, the DNA is TGCAGTGCTAGGGGAGAGTGGGATGAAAAACTGTTTTTT. This encodes CSARGEWDEKLFF.

At least ten counts were recorded for this clonotype. V usage is TRBV11-2 and J usage is TRBJ2-2; TRBD2 is a possible D gene (7 bases). Germline assignment: CDR1 SGHAT and CDR2 FQNNGV. Trimming took 1 base from V and 4 from J, leaving 19 bases between them. The CDR3 sequence is 18 residues long. In DNA form, the CDR3 reads TGTGCCAGCAGCTTAGGAGCGCGGGGGCGCACCCTCACCGGGGAGCTGTTTTTT. Its translation: CASSLGARGRTLTGELFF.

This clonotype was recorded at least ten times. The rearrangement uses TRBV7-2 and TRBJ2-7; the D is unclear. This CDR3 has 12 residues. V lost 5 bases, J lost 7 bases, and 12 bases lay in between. The V gene's germline CDR1 is SGHTA and CDR2 FQGNSA. DNA for the CDR3: TGTGCCAGCAGCCCGCCGACGGAAGAGCAGTACTTC. Residues: CASSPPTEEQYF.

V usage is TRBV12-3 or TRBV12-4 and J usage is TRBJ2-5; D gene ambiguous. The CDR3 runs 11 residues. With 6 bases removed from V and 7 bases from J, the gap between germline ends came to 9 bases. CDR3: CASRYGATQYF. In DNA, the CDR3 is TGTGCCAGCAGATATGGCGCGACCCAGTACTTC.

The table lists this clonotype with many counts. V gene TRBV9 combines with J gene TRBJ2-3, with D unclear. V gave up 3 bases and J gave up 6 bases, with 11 bases separating them. Germline V gene data show CDR1 as SGDLS and CDR2 as YYNGEE. The CDR3 covers 13 residues. The CDR3 sequence: CASSEFWGDTQYF. CDR3 in DNA: TGTGCCAGCAGCGAATTTTGGGGTGATACGCAGTATTTT.

This clonotype appeared many times. This chain uses TRBV7-6 with TRBJ2-3; no clear D. Germline lookup yields CDR1 SGHVS and CDR2 FNYEAQ. V was pared by 4 bases and J by 6 bases, with 14 bases between. There are 14 residues in the CDR3. The CDR3 reads CASSYRAVSDTQYF. The CDR3 region has the DNA TGTGCCAGCAGCTACCGGGCCGTATCGGATACGCAGTATTTT.

Ten or more counts support this clonotype. The gene calls are TRBV7-9 and TRBJ1-2; 9 bases line up with TRBD1. The CDR3 length is 13 residues. Unmatched junction bases numbered 6, after V lost 5 bases and J lost 8 bases. The germline V gene encodes CDR1 SEHNR and CDR2 FQNEAQ (reference sequence). The CDR3 DNA reads as TGTGCCAGCAGCCGTACAGGGGGCGAAGGCTACACCTTC. Its protein is CASSRTGGEGYTF.

Turning to this clonotype: Being one base from a much bigger clone, this may be a read error. V and J are TRBV3-1 and TRBJ2-2; 10 positions match TRBD2. Germline V gene sequence: CDR1 LGHDT, CDR2 YNNKEL (reference sequence). CDR3 length: 16 residues. CDR3 sequence reads: CASSPTSGISTVELFF. The CDR3 DNA reads TGTGCCAGCAGTCCTACTAGCGGGATTTCCACCGTGGAGCTGTTTTTT.

Ten or more counts support this clonotype. This rearrangement joins TRBV5-1 to TRBJ2-7; TRBD1 agrees at 10 bases. Trimming took 4 bases from V and 3 from J; bases not matched to a gene: 7. CDR1 SGHRS and CDR2 YFSETQ come from the germline V gene. The length of the CDR3 is 15 residues. The CDR3 DNA reads TGCGCCAGCAGCCCCGGACAGGGGGTCTACTACGAGCAGTACTTC. Translating it yields CASSPGQGVYYEQYF.

This clonotype was counted many times. The chain carries TRBV5-1 and TRBJ2-1; D might be TRBD1 (5 bases). The V gene's germline CDR1 is SGHRS and CDR2 YFSETQ. The CDR3 extends over 16 amino acids. Deletions cut 3 bases from V and 4 bases from J, with 17 bases between. CDR3 amino acids: CASSWGDALEYNEQFF. The CDR3 nucleotides are TGCGCCAGCAGCTGGGGCGACGCTCTCGAGTACAATGAGCAGTTCTTC. Drawing the rest from reference TRBV5-1 and TRBJ2-1, the complete variable domain is KAGVTQTPRYLIKTRGQQVTLSCSPISGHRSVSWYQQTPGQGLQFLFEYFSETQRNKGNFPGRFSGRQFSNSRSEMNVSTLELGDSALYLCASSWGDALEYNEQFFGPGTRLTVL.

The sample holds many counts of this clonotype. The chain combines TRBV5-1 with TRBJ2-5; 11 bases align to TRBD2. CDR3 length: 15 residues. The V gene end was trimmed by 0 bases and the J gene end by 5 bases; junction bases not matched to a gene: 3. Germline CDR1 SGHRS, CDR2 YFSETQ. CDR3: CASSLVAGGPETQYF. In DNA form, the CDR3 reads TGCGCCAGCAGCTTGGTAGCGGGAGGGCCGGAGACCCAGTACTTC.

The gene calls are TRBV20-1 and TRBJ1-3; D uncertain. Germline lookup yields CDR1 DFQATT and CDR2 SNEGSKA (reference sequence). V was clipped by 6 bases and J by 4 bases, with 13 bases between them. The CDR3 contains 13 residues. The CDR3 loop is CSALDGGGNTIYF. The DNA of the CDR3 is TGCAGTGCCCTGGACGGAGGAGGAAACACCATATATTTT.

This rearrangement joins TRBV30 to TRBJ2-7, with D hard to call. The CDR3 length is 10 residues. Germline assignment: CDR1 GTSNPN and CDR2 SVGIG (reference sequence). The V end lost 4 bases, the J end lost 3 bases, and 4 bases lay between the germline ends. The CDR3, as DNA: TGTGCCTGGAAAGGCTACGAGCAGTACTTC. Its translation is CAWKGYEQYF.

This clonotype was observed many times. The V gene is TRBV20-1, the J gene TRBJ2-7; D may be TRBD2 (6 bases). Germline V lookup: CDR1 DFQATT, CDR2 SNEGSKA (reference sequence). Trimming shortened V by 4 bases and J by 10 bases, and 17 bases separated the two germline ends. The CDR3 length is 12 residues. The CDR3 protein is CSAKGTLVAQYF. In nucleotides, the CDR3 is TGCAGTGCTAAAGGGACTCTCGTTGCCCAGTACTTC.

This clonotype was detected ten times or more. This sequence joins TRBV20-1 and TRBJ1-1; D is undetermined. The CDR3 spans 13 residues. CDR1 and CDR2 (germline): DFQATT, SNEGSKA (reference sequence). The V gene lost 1 base and the J gene lost 4 bases, with 10 bases spanning the gap. The CDR3 DNA reads as TGCAGTGCTAGAGTGGGCCTGGGCACTGAAGCTTTCTTT. Protein sequence: CSARVGLGTEAFF.

The table lists this clonotype with many counts. This chain uses TRBV20-1 with TRBJ1-1; 7 bases align to TRBD1. Germline V gene data show CDR1 as DFQATT and CDR2 as SNEGSKA (reference sequence). V shed 6 bases and J 1 base; nucleotides not matched to a gene: 8. CDR3 length: 14 residues. The CDR3 DNA reads as TGCAGTGCCCGACAGGGAGGAGGGAACACTGAAGCTTTCTTT. The encoded protein is CSARQGGGNTEAFF.

This clonotype was counted at least ten times. The chain uses TRBV6-2 or TRBV6-3 and TRBJ2-6; 9 bases agree with TRBD1. V dropped 3 bases and J dropped 10; count of bases not matched to a gene: 22. The CDR3 totals 20 residues. Germline V gene sequence: CDR1 MNHEY, CDR2 SVGEGT. The CDR3 DNA is TGTGCCAGCAGTTATCGACTTCCCGGGACAGGGTTTTTTAGCGCAAACGTCCTGACTTTC. Protein sequence: CASSYRLPGTGFFSANVLTF.

There are many counts of this clonotype. The J gene is TRBJ2-3, the V gene TRBV4-3; 13 bases are shared with TRBD2. The CDR3 is 18 residues long. V shed 1 base and J 4 bases; nucleotides not matched to a gene: 8. CDR1 is LGHNA and CDR2 is YSLEER in the germline V gene. This CDR3 is CASSQAPWTSGSPDTQYF. The CDR3 nucleotides read TGCGCCAGCAGCCAAGCCCCCTGGACTAGCGGGAGCCCAGATACGCAGTATTTT.